The 30 T cell receptor beta chains below all came from one sample that was sequenced in a study of blood T cell repertoires in COVID-19. The data were produced by immunoSEQ multiplex PCR, yet TCRdb's version contains in-frame clones alone and is incomplete. The sample holds about 200,000 clones, about 88% seen once. The sample was peripheral blood. The receptor set was obtained from a woman in her fifties or sixties with COVID-19, enrolled during active disease.

V gene TRBV3-1 (or the pseudogene TRBV3-2) combines with J gene TRBJ1-6; D is possibly TRBD1 (5 bases). V was cut by 2 bases and J by 8 bases, with 13 bases left in between. The CDR3 sequence is 15 residues long. CDR1 LGHDT and CDR2 YNNKEL come from the germline V gene (reference sequence). The CDR3 sequence: CASSQRSRGYSPLHF. CDR3 bases: TGTGCCAGCAGCCAAAGGAGCCGGGGGTATTCACCCCTCCACTTT.

This sequence joins TRBV5-1 and TRBJ2-4; TRBD1 is a possible D gene (6 bases). Trimming cost V 0 bases and J 9 bases, with 10 bases left between them. This CDR3 has 13 amino acids. Germline-derived CDR1 and CDR2 are SGHRS and YFSETQ. CDR3 loop: CASSLGIGGIQYF. Here the CDR3 DNA reads TGCGCCAGCAGCTTGGGCATAGGGGGCATTCAGTACTTC.

The genes are TRBV7-6 and TRBJ2-2; D is possibly TRBD2 (6 bases). Looked up from germline, CDR1 is SGHVS and CDR2 is FNYEAQ. There are 14 residues in the CDR3. V was cut by 1 base and J by 5 bases, with 8 bases left in between. As DNA, the CDR3 is TGTGCCAGCAGCTTAGGTGGGGGGACCGGGGAGCTGTTTTTT. Its protein is CASSLGGGTGELFF.

This chain uses TRBV19 with TRBJ1-2; D may be TRBD1 (6 bases). Germline CDR1 and CDR2: LNHDA and SQIVND (reference sequence). Trimming shortened V by 5 bases and J by 4 bases, and 17 bases separated the two germline ends. The length of the CDR3 is 15 residues. CDR3 DNA sequence: TGTGCCAGTAGTCCACAGGGTCGGGGATTCTATGGCTACACCTTC. Residues: CASSPQGRGFYGYTF. The full variable domain, with the rest looked up from reference TRBV19 and TRBJ1-2, is DGGITQSPKYLFRKEGQNVTLSCEQNLNHDAMYWYRQDPGQGLRLIYYSQIVNDFQKGDIAEGYSVSREKKESFPLTVTSAQKNPTAFYLCASSPQGRGFYGYTFGSGTRLTVV.

The chain links TRBV11-3 to TRBJ1-4, with D uncertain. The CDR3 extends over 14 amino acids. Trimming took 5 bases from V and 5 from J, leaving 12 bases between them. Germline V gives CDR1 SGHNT, CDR2 YENEEA. Written as DNA, the CDR3 is TGTGCCAGCAGCCTTCTAGGCCCCAATGAAAAACTGTTTTTT. Translated, it gives CASSLLGPNEKLFF.

The CDR3 DNA reads as TGTGCCAGCAGCCCACGAGGGCGGGGGGGCAACACCGGGGAGCTGTTTTTT. Translated: CASSPRGRGGNTGELFF. The chain combines TRBV9 with TRBJ2-2; TRBD2 agrees at 9 bases. Trimming removed 4 bases from V and 2 bases from J; junction bases left unmatched: 9. Germline loops: CDR1 SGDLS, CDR2 YYNGEE. The CDR3 covers 17 residues.

This chain joins TRBV3-1 (or the pseudogene TRBV3-2) and TRBJ2-4; no clear D gene. V was shortened by 1 base and J by 10 bases, with 5 bases between the two germline ends. In germline, CDR1 is LGHDT, CDR2 YNNKEL (reference sequence). The CDR3 sequence is 11 residues long. DNA of the CDR3: TGTGCCAGCAGCCAAGGCTATATTCAGTACTTC. Protein: CASSQGYIQYF.

J is TRBJ2-7 and V is TRBV5-1; weak D call: TRBD1 (7 bases). The ends were cut back, 4 bases at V and 4 bases at J, with 24 bases in the middle. Germline loops: CDR1 SGHRS, CDR2 YFSETQ. The CDR3 is 17 amino acids. Written as DNA, the CDR3 is TGCGCCAGCAGCCTTACCCTAAGGAGGGGGCCTATTTACGAGCAGTACTTC. Translated, it gives CASSLTLRRGPIYEQYF.

The chain carries TRBV3-1 (or the pseudogene TRBV3-2) and TRBJ1-2; D might be TRBD1 (6 bases). V was pared by 4 bases and J by 5 bases, with 17 bases between. The CDR3 totals 15 residues. Germline V gene sequence: CDR1 LGHDT, CDR2 YNNKEL (reference sequence). The CDR3 sequence is CASSLRQEPLYGYTF. The CDR3 coding sequence is TGTGCCAGCAGCCTCCGACAGGAACCCTTATATGGCTACACCTTC.

J is TRBJ2-5 and V is TRBV3-1 (or the pseudogene TRBV3-2); unclear D gene. CDR1 and CDR2 (germline): LGHDT, YNNKEL (reference sequence). This CDR3 spans 15 amino acids. The ends were cut back, 3 bases at V and 1 base at J, with 12 bases in the middle. The CDR3 DNA sequence: TGTGCCAGCAGCCACTCGGTGGAGTCCCAAGAGACCCAGTACTTC. This codes for CASSHSVESQETQYF.

The CDR3 here is CASSPGLAGGGEQFF. The CDR3 nucleotides are TGTGCCAGTAGCCCGGGACTAGCGGGGGGGGGTGAGCAGTTCTTC. The chain combines TRBV19 with TRBJ2-1; 16 nucleotides agree with TRBD2. In germline, CDR1 is LNHDA, CDR2 SQIVND (reference sequence). V was pared by 6 bases and J by 9 bases, with 5 bases of the junction left unmatched. The CDR3 is 15 residues long.

The chain employs TRBV14 and TRBJ2-2, with a tentative D call TRBD2 (7 bases). V was shortened by 4 bases and J by 6 bases, with 12 bases between the two germline ends. The CDR3 extends over 14 amino acids. CDR1 is SGHDN and CDR2 is FVKESK in the germline V gene. The CDR3 DNA is TGTGCCAGCAGCCGTATAGGGGGGGCCGGGGAGCTGTTTTTT. It translates to CASSRIGGAGELFF.

The J gene is TRBJ1-1, the V gene TRBV30; D uncertain. The length of the CDR3 is 12 residues. Germline V CDR1 and CDR2: GTSNPN, SVGIG (reference sequence). The DNA for the CDR3 is TGTGAATACCGGGAAGCGAACACTGAAGCTTTCTTT. Residues: CEYREANTEAFF.

The count of this clone is one. The genes are TRBV9 and TRBJ2-1; the D is unclear. This CDR3 comprises 12 residues. Germline V gives CDR1 SGDLS, CDR2 YYNGEE. Trimming shortened V by 0 bases and J by 9 bases, and 7 bases separated the two germline ends. CDR3 nucleotide sequence: TGTGCCAGCAGCGTAGATGGCGGTGAGCAGTTCTTC. This translates into CASSVDGGEQFF.

The table lists this clone with a count of one. The V gene is TRBV5-1, the J gene TRBJ2-3; TRBD1 is a possible D gene (6 bases). In germline, CDR1 is SGHRS, CDR2 YFSETQ. The CDR3 spans 14 residues. V dropped 3 bases and J dropped 1 base, with 9 bases sitting between them. The DNA for the CDR3 is TGCGCCAGCAGCTACAGGGAACGCACAGATACGCAGTATTTT. It specifies CASSYRERTDTQYF.

The V and J genes are TRBV4-3 and TRBJ1-6; D is unclear. CDR1 LGHNA and CDR2 YSLEER come from the germline V gene. The CDR3 runs 14 residues. The ends were cut back, 1 base at V and 13 bases at J, with 14 bases in the middle. The CDR3 region has the DNA TGCGCCAGCAGCCAAGCCAGAGGGCCGGGGCCCCTCCACTTT. This gives the protein CASSQARGPGPLHF.

The chain couples TRBV5-4 to TRBJ1-1; D may be TRBD1 (5 bases). The V gene lost 2 bases and the J gene lost 1 base, with 9 bases spanning the gap. The CDR3 runs to 14 residues. CDR1 and CDR2 from the germline V gene are SGHNT and YYREEE (reference sequence). Written as DNA, the CDR3 is TGTGCCAGCAGCTTTTACGGGGGGAACACTGAAGCTTTCTTT. Translation: CASSFYGGNTEAFF.

The rearrangement joins TRBV27 to TRBJ1-1, with D maybe TRBD1 (6 bases). This CDR3 contains 13 residues. The V end lost 4 bases, the J end lost 5 bases, and 11 bases lay between the germline ends. CDR1 is MNHEY, CDR2 SMNVEV, per germline (reference sequence). In nucleotides, the CDR3 is TGTGCCAGCAGTTACGGGGGGCGAACTGAAGCTTTCTTT. It translates to CASSYGGRTEAFF.

This chain uses TRBV10-1 with TRBJ2-3; 10 bases match TRBD2. Germline V gene sequence: CDR1 WNHNN, CDR2 SYGVQD (reference sequence). The CDR3 runs 18 residues. V lost 7 bases, J lost 2 bases, and 15 bases stayed unmatched. DNA of the CDR3: TGCGCCAGCATAGAGCGAGAAGAGCGGGGGGGCCCCACAGATACGCAGTATTTT. This encodes CASIEREERGGPTDTQYF.

The chain joins TRBV12-3 or TRBV12-4 to TRBJ2-1; maybe TRBD2 (5 bases). This CDR3 is built from 13 residues. The V end was cut by 7 bases, the J end by 6 bases, with 13 bases between. The CDR3 sequence: CASKLTRSNEQFF. The CDR3, as DNA: TGTGCCAGCAAATTAACTAGGAGCAATGAGCAGTTCTTC.

This chain connects TRBV6-1 to TRBJ1-5; 7 bases agree with TRBD1. After removal of 2 bases from V and 3 bases from J, the junction contained 7 bases not matched to a gene. This CDR3 contains 16 residues. CDR1 is MNHNS, CDR2 SASEGT, per germline. In DNA, the CDR3 is TGTGCCAGCAGTGAAAGAGGGGGCGCATCCAATCAGCCCCAGCATTTT. As protein: CASSERGGASNQPQHF.

This clone was recorded only once. The rearrangement links TRBV4-1 to TRBJ2-4; D perhaps matches TRBD1 (5 bases). Trimming stripped 4 bases from V and 1 base from J, with 14 bases between. Looked up from germline, CDR1 is MGHRA and CDR2 is YSYEKL. This CDR3 contains 16 residues. The CDR3 DNA follows: TGCGCCAGCAGCCCTGCAGGGAAGGAGGCCAAAAACATTCAGTACTTC. Its translation is CASSPAGKEAKNIQYF.

This clone was observed a handful of times. This rearrangement joins TRBV7-2 to TRBJ2-3; TRBD2 is a possible D gene (6 bases). The CDR3 is made up of 13 amino acids. V dropped 1 base and J dropped 10 bases, with 12 bases sitting between them. Germline assignment: CDR1 SGHTA and CDR2 FQGNSA. The CDR3 is CASSLGGGVAQYF. CDR3 in DNA: TGTGCCAGCAGCTTAGGGGGCGGGGTCGCGCAGTATTTT.

V gene TRBV27 combines with J gene TRBJ1-1, with a weak D call TRBD1 (5 bases). Trimming shortened V by 3 bases and J by 8 bases, and 13 bases separated the two germline ends. This CDR3 region has 13 residues. Germline V lookup: CDR1 MNHEY, CDR2 SMNVEV (reference sequence). The CDR3 spells CASSFLDRAEAFF. The CDR3 DNA follows: TGTGCCAGCAGTTTCCTCGACAGAGCGGAAGCTTTCTTT.

This chain connects TRBV11-2 to TRBJ1-4, with D uncertain. V was clipped by 0 bases and J by 8 bases, with 13 bases between them. Germline assignment: CDR1 SGHAT and CDR2 FQNNGV. The CDR3 covers 15 residues. The CDR3 loop is CASSLEYLRGEKLFF. CDR3 nucleotide sequence: TGTGCCAGCAGCTTAGAGTACCTCAGAGGGGAAAAACTGTTTTTT. Together with reference TRBV11-2 and TRBJ1-4, the CDR3 gives the full variable domain: EAGVAQSPRYKIIEKRQSVAFWCNPISGHATLYWYQQILGQGPKLLIQFQNNGVVDDSQLPKDRFSAERLKGVDSTLKIQPAKLEDSAVYLCASSLEYLRGEKLFFGSGTQLSVL.

V is TRBV11-2 and J is TRBJ1-3; D remains unclear. The CDR3 is 12 residues long. Germline assignment: CDR1 SGHAT and CDR2 FQNNGV. Trimming shortened V by 5 bases and J by 1 base, and 3 bases separated the two germline ends. CDR3 protein: CASSPSGNTIYF. In nucleotides, the CDR3 is TGTGCCAGCAGCCCATCTGGAAACACCATATATTTT. Full variable domain (outside the CDR3, taken from reference TRBV11-2 and TRBJ1-3): EAGVAQSPRYKIIEKRQSVAFWCNPISGHATLYWYQQILGQGPKLLIQFQNNGVVDDSQLPKDRFSAERLKGVDSTLKIQPAKLEDSAVYLCASSPSGNTIYFGEGSWLTVV.

The chain's CDR3 is CASSRGGNYGYTF. CDR3 DNA sequence: TGTGCCAGCAGCCGGGGCGGCAACTATGGCTACACCTTC. The chain has TRBV14 and TRBJ1-2, with D possibly TRBD1 on 5 matching bases. Trimming removed 4 bases at V and 2 bases at J, with 8 bases between. The CDR3 extends over 13 amino acids. CDR1 is SGHDN, CDR2 FVKESK, per germline.

V and J are TRBV18 and TRBJ2-3; TRBD2 agrees at 9 bases. Trimming took 5 bases from V and 1 from J; bases not matched to a gene: 7. The CDR3 extends over 16 amino acids. CDR1 and CDR2 from the germline V gene are KGHSH and LQKENI. The CDR3 is CASSATLAGGTDTQYF. CDR3 bases: TGTGCCAGCTCAGCCACTTTAGCGGGGGGCACAGATACGCAGTATTTT.

This clone has only one observation. The J gene is TRBJ1-3, the V gene TRBV6-5; no clear D. V gave up 7 bases and J gave up 0 bases, with 13 bases separating them. Germline V gene lookup returns CDR1 MNHEY and CDR2 SVGAGI. This CDR3 region has 15 residues. The chain's CDR3 is CASKGGRSSGNTIYF. Written as DNA, the CDR3 is TGTGCCAGCAAGGGAGGGAGGTCCTCTGGAAACACCATATATTTT.

The rearrangement links TRBV11-2 to TRBJ2-3; 13 bases align to TRBD2. J lost 5 bases, V lost 5 bases, and 7 bases had no gene match. CDR1 and CDR2 from the germline V gene are SGHAT and FQNNGV. The CDR3 spans 16 residues. CDR3 nucleotide sequence: TGTGCCAGCAGCAAACTAGCGGGGGGGAGTGGAGATACGCAGTATTTT. This sequence encodes CASSKLAGGSGDTQYF. The variable domain in full, with the rest retrieved from reference TRBV11-2 and TRBJ2-3, is EAGVAQSPRYKIIEKRQSVAFWCNPISGHATLYWYQQILGQGPKLLIQFQNNGVVDDSQLPKDRFSAERLKGVDSTLKIQPAKLEDSAVYLCASSKLAGGSGDTQYFGPGTRLTVL.